The rows below give T cell receptor beta chains drawn from one sample of a study of vaccination and CD4 T cells after COVID-19. A single record per CDR3 protein comes from TCRdb applying MiXCR to the PCR reads. This table has approximately 13,000 distinct CDR3 sequences, 75% to 85% appearing once. For these receptors, no antigen is known. The sample taken for sequencing was CD4+ T cells from blood, cultured in vitro. These receptors all come from a human donor who had recovered from COVID-19. Each CDR3 is given with its conserved first and last residue. D genes are given only for firm matches. Expanded clones are given a class, and other clones once, few, many or no size at all.

V,size,D,length,J,CDR3,DNA
TRBV24-1,NA,TRBD1,16,TRBJ2-7,CATSDQSGTGAYEQYF,TGTGCCACCAGTGACCAGTCCGGGACAGGGGCCTACGAGCAGTACTTC
TRBV7-2,NA,TRBD1,15,TRBJ1-1,CASSSQGAKRAEAFF,TGTGCCAGCAGCTCCCAGGGGGCGAAGAGGGCTGAAGCTTTCTTT
TRBV28,NA,NA,14,TRBJ1-5,CASSPDRRRKPQHF,TGTGCCAGCAGCCCTGACAGGCGCCGGAAGCCCCAGCATTTT
TRBV2,NA,NA,15,TRBJ1-5,CASSENLRGNQPQHF,TGTGCCAGCAGTGAAAACTTAAGGGGCAATCAGCCCCAGCATTTT
TRBV28,NA,TRBD2,15,TRBJ2-7,CASSLGTSGRAEGYF,TGTGCCAGCAGTTTAGGGACTAGCGGGAGGGCCGAGGGGTACTTC
TRBV15,NA,NA,16,TRBJ1-3,CATSRGGGHSGNTIYF,TGTGCCACCAGCAGAGGAGGGGGACACTCTGGAAACACCATATATTTT
TRBV20-1,NA,NA,15,TRBJ2-7,CSASPVTGIKYEQYF,TGCAGTGCTAGCCCCGTCACAGGGATTAAATACGAGCAGTACTTC
TRBV19,NA,TRBD2,14,TRBJ2-5,CASSISGGRETQYF,TGTGCCAGTAGTATATCGGGCGGGAGAGAGACCCAGTACTTC
TRBV28,NA,NA,14,TRBJ1-1,CASSDIRDNTEAFF,TGTGCCAGCAGTGACATCAGGGATAATACTGAAGCTTTCTTT
TRBV5-6,few,NA,15,TRBJ2-5,CASSLERVGQETQYF,TGTGCCAGCAGCTTGGAGAGAGTTGGCCAAGAGACCCAGTACTTC
TRBV29-1,NA,NA,11,TRBJ2-5,CSVGLQETQYF,TGCAGCGTGGGACTCCAAGAGACCCAGTACTTC
TRBV20-1,NA,NA,14,TRBJ2-7,CSARSLTLSYEQYF,TGCAGTGCTCGTTCACTTACCCTTTCCTACGAGCAGTACTTC
TRBV7-2,NA,NA,12,TRBJ2-3,CASSTYLDTQYF,TGTGCCAGCAGCACCTACCTAGATACGCAGTATTTT
TRBV20-1,NA,NA,16,TRBJ2-7,CSARGPGTPSSYEQYF,TGCAGTGCTAGAGGGCCCGGGACTCCGAGCTCCTACGAGCAGTACTTC
TRBV11-3,NA,NA,16,TRBJ2-2,CASSSGGHGGTGELFF,TGTGCCAGCAGCTCCGGGGGACATGGAGGGACCGGGGAGCTGTTTTTT
TRBV6-2/TRBV6-3,NA,NA,14,TRBJ1-5,CASSWDPAVEPQHF,TGTGCCAGCAGCTGGGACCCCGCGGTAGAGCCCCAGCATTTT
TRBV6-1,NA,NA,12,TRBJ1-5,CASYRGNQPQHF,TGTGCCAGCTATCGGGGAAATCAGCCCCAGCATTTT
TRBV10-3,NA,TRBD1,16,TRBJ2-7,CAISEVGRGRRYEQYF,TGTGCCATCAGTGAGGTGGGTAGGGGGCGCAGGTACGAGCAGTACTTC
TRBV6-1,NA,NA,14,TRBJ2-1,CASYKAPSTIEQFF,TGTGCCAGTTACAAGGCCCCAAGTACAATTGAGCAGTTCTTC
TRBV20-1,NA,NA,16,TRBJ1-6,CSARRQVGSYNSPLHF,TGCAGTGCTAGGAGGCAGGTCGGCTCCTATAATTCACCCCTCCACTTT
TRBV7-8,NA,TRBD2,14,TRBJ2-5,CASSPNLGRETQYF,TGTGCCAGCAGCCCGAACCTCGGGAGGGAGACCCAGTACTTC
TRBV6-4,NA,TRBD2,16,TRBJ2-3,CASSRLAGGRGDTQYF,TGTGCCAGCAGTCGGTTAGCGGGAGGCCGCGGAGATACGCAGTATTTT
TRBV20-1,NA,TRBD1,13,TRBJ1-2,CSAARGTGDGYTF,TGCAGTGCGGCCCGAGGGACAGGGGATGGCTACACCTTC
TRBV20-1,NA,TRBD2,15,TRBJ2-5,CSARDRGRAIETQYF,TGCAGTGCTAGAGATCGTGGGAGGGCCATCGAGACCCAGTACTTC
TRBV12-3/TRBV12-4,once,TRBD1,12,TRBJ1-2,CASRQGANGYTF,TGTGCCAGCAGGCAGGGGGCAAATGGCTACACCTTC
TRBV7-9,NA,NA,17,TRBJ1-3,CASSLVIGAGSGNTIYF,TGTGCCAGCAGCTTAGTTATCGGAGCGGGCTCTGGAAACACCATATATTTT
TRBV6-1,NA,TRBD1,14,TRBJ1-2,CASSKRQGSDGYTF,TGTGCCAGCAGTAAAAGACAGGGATCAGACGGCTACACCTTC
TRBV10-1,NA,NA,15,TRBJ2-6,CARVNRVSGANVLTF,TGCGCCAGGGTAAACAGGGTCTCTGGGGCCAACGTCCTGACTTTC
TRBV20-1,NA,NA,13,TRBJ2-4,CSARLQTLHIQYF,TGCAGTGCTAGGTTACAGACCCTGCACATTCAGTACTTC
TRBV20-1,NA,NA,15,TRBJ2-6,CSARALGSGANVLTF,TGCAGTGCTAGGGCCTTGGGGTCTGGGGCCAACGTCCTGACTTTC
TRBV19,NA,TRBD1,14,TRBJ1-3,CASSIGQGRNTIYF,TGTGCCAGTAGTATCGGACAGGGCCGAAACACCATATATTTT
TRBV7-8,NA,TRBD2,17,TRBJ2-2,CASSLARVAGETGELFF,TGTGCCAGCAGCTTAGCGCGGGTAGCGGGAGAAACCGGGGAGCTGTTTTTT
TRBV20-1,once,NA,17,TRBJ1-5,CSAREPTGFWSNQPQHF,TGCAGTGCTAGAGAACCCACAGGGTTCTGGAGCAATCAGCCCCAGCATTTT